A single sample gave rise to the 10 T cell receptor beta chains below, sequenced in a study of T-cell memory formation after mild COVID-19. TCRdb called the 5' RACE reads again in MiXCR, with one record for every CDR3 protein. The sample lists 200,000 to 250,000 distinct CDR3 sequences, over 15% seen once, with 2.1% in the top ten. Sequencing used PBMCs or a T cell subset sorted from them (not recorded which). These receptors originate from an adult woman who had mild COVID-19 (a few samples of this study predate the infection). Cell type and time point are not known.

The CDR3 protein is CASSSLEGLDLYEQYF. DNA for the CDR3: TGTGCCAGCAGTTCATTGGAGGGGTTGGATCTCTACGAGCAGTACTTC. The chain is built from TRBV6-2 or TRBV6-3 and TRBJ2-7, with a tentative D call TRBD2 (6 bases). Trimming cost V 4 bases and J 3 bases, with 19 bases left between them. Germline V gene data show CDR1 as MNHEY and CDR2 as SVGEGT. The CDR3 is made up of 16 amino acids.

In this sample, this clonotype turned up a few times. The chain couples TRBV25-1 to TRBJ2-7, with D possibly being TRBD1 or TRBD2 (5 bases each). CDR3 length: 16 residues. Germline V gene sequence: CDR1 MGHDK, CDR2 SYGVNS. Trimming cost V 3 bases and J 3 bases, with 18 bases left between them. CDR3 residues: CASSDERIGANYEQYF. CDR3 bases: TGTGCCAGCAGTGACGAGCGGATCGGGGCTAACTACGAGCAGTACTTC.

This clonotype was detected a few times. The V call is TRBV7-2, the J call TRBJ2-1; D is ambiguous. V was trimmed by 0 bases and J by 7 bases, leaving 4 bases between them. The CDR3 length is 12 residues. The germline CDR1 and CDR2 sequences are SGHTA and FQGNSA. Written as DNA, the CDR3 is TGTGCCAGCAGCTTAGCGTGGAATGAGCAGTTCTTC. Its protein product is CASSLAWNEQFF.

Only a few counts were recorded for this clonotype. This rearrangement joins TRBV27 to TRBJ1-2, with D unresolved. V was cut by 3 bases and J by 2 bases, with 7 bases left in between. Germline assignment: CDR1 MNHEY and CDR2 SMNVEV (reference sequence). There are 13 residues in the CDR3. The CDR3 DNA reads TGTGCCAGCAGTTTGAATGGAAACTATGGCTACACCTTC. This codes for CASSLNGNYGYTF.

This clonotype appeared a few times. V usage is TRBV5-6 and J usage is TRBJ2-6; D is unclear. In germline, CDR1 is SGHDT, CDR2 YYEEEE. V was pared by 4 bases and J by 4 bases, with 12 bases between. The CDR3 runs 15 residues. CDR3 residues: CASSPSPGGANVLTF. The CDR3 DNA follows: TGTGCCAGCAGCCCGAGCCCCGGAGGGGCCAACGTCCTGACTTTC.

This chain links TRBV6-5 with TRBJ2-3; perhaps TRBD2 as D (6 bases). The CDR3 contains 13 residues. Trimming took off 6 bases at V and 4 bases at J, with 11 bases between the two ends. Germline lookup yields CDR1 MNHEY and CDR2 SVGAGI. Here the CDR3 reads CASRAVAADTQYF. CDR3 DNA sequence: TGTGCCAGCAGAGCAGTAGCGGCAGATACGCAGTATTTT.

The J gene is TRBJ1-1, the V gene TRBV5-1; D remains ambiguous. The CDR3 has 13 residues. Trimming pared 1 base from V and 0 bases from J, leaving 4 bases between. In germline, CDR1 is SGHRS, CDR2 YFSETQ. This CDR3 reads CASSLFVNTEAFF. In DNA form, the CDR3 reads TGCGCCAGCAGCTTGTTTGTGAACACTGAAGCTTTCTTT.

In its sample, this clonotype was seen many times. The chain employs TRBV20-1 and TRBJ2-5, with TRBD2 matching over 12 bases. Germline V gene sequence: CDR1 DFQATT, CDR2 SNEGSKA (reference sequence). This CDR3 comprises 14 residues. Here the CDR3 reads CSSTSGGYQETQYF. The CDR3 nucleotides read TGCAGCTCGACTAGCGGGGGATATCAAGAGACCCAGTACTTC.

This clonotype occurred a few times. The CDR3 nucleotides read TGTGCCAGCACCCTCCTAGGGTTCACTGAAGCTTTCTTT. It specifies CASTLLGFTEAFF. This chain links TRBV12-3 or TRBV12-4 with TRBJ1-1, with D unclear. This CDR3 contains 13 residues. Trimming left V 7 bases short and J 4 bases short, with 13 bases between.

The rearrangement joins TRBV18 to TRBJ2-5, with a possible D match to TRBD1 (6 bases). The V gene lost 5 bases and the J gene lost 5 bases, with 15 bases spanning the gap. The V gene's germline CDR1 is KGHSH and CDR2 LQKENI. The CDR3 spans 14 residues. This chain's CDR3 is CASSYRTGYETQYF. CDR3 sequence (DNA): TGTGCCAGCTCATATCGAACAGGGTACGAGACCCAGTACTTC. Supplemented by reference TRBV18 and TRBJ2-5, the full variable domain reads NAGVMQNPRHLVRRRGQEARLRCSPMKGHSHVYWYRQLPEEGLKFMVYLQKENIIDESGMPKERFSAEFPKEGPSILRIQQVVRGDSAAYFCASSYRTGYETQYFGPGTRLLVL.